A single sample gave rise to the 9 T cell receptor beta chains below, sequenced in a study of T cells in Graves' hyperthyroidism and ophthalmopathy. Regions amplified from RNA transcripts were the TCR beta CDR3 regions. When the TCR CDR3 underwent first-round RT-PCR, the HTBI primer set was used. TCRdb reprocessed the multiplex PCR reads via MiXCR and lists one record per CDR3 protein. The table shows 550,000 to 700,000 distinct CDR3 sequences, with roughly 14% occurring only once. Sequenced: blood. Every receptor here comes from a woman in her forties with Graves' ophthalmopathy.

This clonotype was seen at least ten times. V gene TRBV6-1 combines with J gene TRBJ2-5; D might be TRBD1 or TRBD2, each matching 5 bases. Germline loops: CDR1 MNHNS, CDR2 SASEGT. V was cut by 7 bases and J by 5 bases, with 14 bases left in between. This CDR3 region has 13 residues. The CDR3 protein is CASTVSWGETQYF. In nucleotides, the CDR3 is TGTGCCAGCACCGTTAGTTGGGGGGAGACCCAGTACTTC.

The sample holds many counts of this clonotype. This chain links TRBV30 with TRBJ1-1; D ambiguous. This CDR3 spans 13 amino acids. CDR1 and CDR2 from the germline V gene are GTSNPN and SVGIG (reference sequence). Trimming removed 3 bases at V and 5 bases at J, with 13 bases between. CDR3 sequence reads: CAWSLGLGTEAFF. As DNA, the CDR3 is TGTGCCTGGAGCCTGGGTTTGGGGACTGAAGCTTTCTTT.

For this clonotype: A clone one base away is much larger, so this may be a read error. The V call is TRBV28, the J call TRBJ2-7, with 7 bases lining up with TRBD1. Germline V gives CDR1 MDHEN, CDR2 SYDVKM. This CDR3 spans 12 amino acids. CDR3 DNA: TGTGCCAGCAGGACAGGGTTCTACGAGCGGTACTTC. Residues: CASRTGFYERYF. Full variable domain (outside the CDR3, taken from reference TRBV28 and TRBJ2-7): DVKVTQSSRYLVKRTGEKVFLECVQDMDHENMFWYRQDPGLGLRLIYFSYDVKMKEKGDIPEGYSVSREKKERFSLILESASTNQTSMYLCASRTGFYERYFGPGTRLTVT.

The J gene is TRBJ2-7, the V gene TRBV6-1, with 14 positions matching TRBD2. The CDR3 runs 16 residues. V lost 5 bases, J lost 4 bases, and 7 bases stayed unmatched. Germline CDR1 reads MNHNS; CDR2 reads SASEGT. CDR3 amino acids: CASSIGTSGRRYEQYF. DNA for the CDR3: TGTGCCAGCAGTATCGGGACTAGCGGGAGAAGGTACGAGCAGTACTTC.

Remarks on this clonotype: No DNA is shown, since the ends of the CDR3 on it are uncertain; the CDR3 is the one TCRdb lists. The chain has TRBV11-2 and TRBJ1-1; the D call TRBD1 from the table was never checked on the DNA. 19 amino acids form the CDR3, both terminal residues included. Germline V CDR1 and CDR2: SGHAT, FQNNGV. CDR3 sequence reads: CASSFYICSGAQDNTEAFF.

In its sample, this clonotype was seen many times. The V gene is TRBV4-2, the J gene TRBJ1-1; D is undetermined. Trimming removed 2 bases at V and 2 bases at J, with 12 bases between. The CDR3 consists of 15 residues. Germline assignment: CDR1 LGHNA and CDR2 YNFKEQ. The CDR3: CASSQLTAGNTEAFF. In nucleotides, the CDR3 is TGTGCCAGCAGCCAACTAACTGCGGGCAACACTGAAGCTTTCTTT.

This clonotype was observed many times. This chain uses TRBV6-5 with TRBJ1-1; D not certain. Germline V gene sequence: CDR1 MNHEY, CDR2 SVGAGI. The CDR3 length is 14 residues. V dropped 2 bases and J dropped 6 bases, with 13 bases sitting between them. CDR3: CASSYVASIAEAFF. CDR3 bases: TGTGCCAGCAGTTACGTGGCCTCGATCGCTGAAGCTTTCTTT.

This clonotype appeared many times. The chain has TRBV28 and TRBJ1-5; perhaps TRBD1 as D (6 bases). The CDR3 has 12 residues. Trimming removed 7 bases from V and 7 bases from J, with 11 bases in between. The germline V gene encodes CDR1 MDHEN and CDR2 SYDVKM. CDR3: CASTQGKQPQHF. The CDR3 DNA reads TGTGCCAGCACCCAGGGGAAACAGCCCCAGCATTTT.

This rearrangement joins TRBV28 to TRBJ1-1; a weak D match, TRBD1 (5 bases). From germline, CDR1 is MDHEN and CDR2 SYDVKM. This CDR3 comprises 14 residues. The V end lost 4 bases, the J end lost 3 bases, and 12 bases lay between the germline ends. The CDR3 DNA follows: TGTGCCAGCAGTTGGGCCTTGGGGGACACTGAAGCTTTCTTT. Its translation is CASSWALGDTEAFF.